One and the same sample provided the 12 T cell receptor beta chains below, sequenced in a study of T cell repertoires in cytomegalovirus infection. A single record per CDR3 protein comes from TCRdb applying MiXCR to the reads. This table has approximately 320,000 distinct CDR3 sequences, 8% to 10% appearing once. Sequenced sample: PBMCs. These receptors originate from a human donor in good health (CMV status not recorded). Some clones in this sample may be carry-over from other donors' samples.

Many counts were recorded for this clonotype. The chain uses TRBV19 and TRBJ2-3; 11 bases fit TRBD2. The J segment lost 5 bases and the V segment lost 3 bases, leaving 7 bases of the junction unmatched. In germline, CDR1 is LNHDA, CDR2 SQIVND (reference sequence). CDR3 size: 16 residues. DNA for the CDR3: TGTGCCAGTAGTATTAGCGGGAGGGCCAGGATAGATACGCAGTATTTT. Protein sequence: CASSISGRARIDTQYF.

This clonotype was found many times. The chain uses TRBV7-9 and TRBJ2-5, with 8 bases fitting TRBD1. Germline V gene data show CDR1 as SEHNR and CDR2 as FQNEAQ (reference sequence). The length of the CDR3 is 13 residues. The V segment lost 7 bases and the J segment 5 bases; nucleotides outside the gene matches: 6. CDR3 bases: TGTGCCAGCACCCCAGGGGGCCGGGAGACCCAGTACTTC. Translated: CASTPGGRETQYF.

The V and J genes are TRBV12-5 and TRBJ2-3; possible D gene TRBD2, 6 bases. Germline V CDR1 and CDR2: LGHNT, FRNRAP. V was trimmed by 2 bases and J by 0 bases, leaving 12 bases between them. This CDR3 has 16 residues. The CDR3 loop reads CASGLYRGWSTDTQYF. In DNA, the CDR3 is TGTGCTAGTGGTTTGTACCGGGGGTGGAGCACAGATACGCAGTATTTT.

This clonotype was observed a handful of times. The chain combines TRBV7-4 with TRBJ2-3, with TRBD2 as a possible D gene (6 bases). V was pared by 4 bases and J by 1 base, with 12 bases between. In germline, CDR1 is SGHVT, CDR2 SQSDAQ. This CDR3 contains 15 residues. In nucleotides, the CDR3 is TGTGCCAGCAGCTCGGGACTTACAGGCACAGATACGCAGTATTTT. Protein sequence: CASSSGLTGTDTQYF.

With regard to this clonotype: Relative to the germline gene, one junction end is altered; a read error may explain this. The chain uses TRBV5-3 and TRBJ2-3, with 7 positions matching TRBD2. TRBV5-3 is an ORF, and what it does is uncertain. CDR3 length: 15 amino acids. CDR3 bases: TGTGCCAGCAGCTTGAGGAGCGGGATTACAGATACGCAGTATTTT. As protein: CASSLRSGITDTQYF.

Ten or more counts support this clonotype. The chain employs TRBV4-1 and TRBJ2-1, with unresolved D. The CDR3 contains 16 residues. The germline V and J ends were trimmed by 1 base and 0 bases, with 10 bases remaining between them. Per germline, CDR1 MGHRA and CDR2 YSYEKL. The CDR3 region has the DNA TGCGCCAGCAGCCAAGTTAAGGGATCCTCCTACAATGAGCAGTTCTTC. Translating it yields CASSQVKGSSYNEQFF.

This clonotype was observed a handful of times. V is TRBV28 and J is TRBJ1-1, with 7 positions matching TRBD1. The germline V gene has CDR1 MDHEN and CDR2 SYDVKM. V was pared by 6 bases and J by 7 bases, with 14 bases of the junction left unmatched. The CDR3 sequence is 15 residues long. The CDR3: CASSVQGRKKGEAFF. CDR3 coding DNA: TGTGCCAGCAGCGTACAGGGGCGGAAGAAGGGTGAAGCTTTCTTT.

This clonotype was detected ten times or more. This chain links TRBV7-2 with TRBJ2-7, with 10 bases fitting TRBD2. Germline V gives CDR1 SGHTA, CDR2 FQGNSA. V was clipped by 1 base and J by 2 bases; unmatched bases: 8. The length of the CDR3 is 17 residues. The CDR3 DNA follows: TGTGCCAGCAGCTTAGTCCCCAGCGGGGGGGGGCCCTACGAGCAGTACTTC. Its translation is CASSLVPSGGGPYEQYF.

This clonotype has ten or more counts. The rearrangement links TRBV20-1 to TRBJ2-7; weak D call: TRBD2 (5 bases). Germline CDR1 is DFQATT and CDR2 is SNEGSKA (reference sequence). The V end lost 0 bases, the J end lost 0 bases, and 12 bases lay between the germline ends. The CDR3 covers 15 residues. This chain's CDR3 is CSARDPSGPSYEQYF. CDR3 sequence (DNA): TGCAGTGCTAGAGATCCAAGCGGACCCTCCTACGAGCAGTACTTC.

The V gene is TRBV29-1, the J gene TRBJ2-7; no definite D call. Trimming took off 4 bases at V and 0 bases at J, with 7 bases between the two ends. The CDR3 runs 12 residues. From germline, CDR1 is SQVTM and CDR2 ANQGSEA. Here the CDR3 DNA reads TGCAGCGTTGCTGAGAGCTCCTACGAGCAGTACTTC. It is translated as CSVAESSYEQYF.

This clonotype was seen ten or more times. This chain links TRBV10-3 with TRBJ2-7, with D tentatively TRBD1 (5 bases). The CDR3 runs 13 residues. V lost 2 bases and J 4 bases, leaving 9 bases between the germline ends. Per germline, CDR1 ENHRY and CDR2 SYGVKD. CDR3 loop: CAISERGGYEQYF. The CDR3 DNA reads as TGTGCCATCAGTGAGAGGGGCGGTTACGAGCAGTACTTC.

This clonotype was detected a few times. The genes are TRBV7-6 and TRBJ2-1; TRBD2 matches at 9 bases. The junction had 7 bases not matched to a gene; V was cut back by 5 bases and J by 2 bases. Germline V lookup: CDR1 SGHVS, CDR2 FNYEAQ. The CDR3 is 16 residues long. CDR3 sequence (DNA): TGTGCCAGCAGCCCGACGGCGGGGGGGGCCTACAATGAGCAGTTCTTC. Translating it yields CASSPTAGGAYNEQFF.